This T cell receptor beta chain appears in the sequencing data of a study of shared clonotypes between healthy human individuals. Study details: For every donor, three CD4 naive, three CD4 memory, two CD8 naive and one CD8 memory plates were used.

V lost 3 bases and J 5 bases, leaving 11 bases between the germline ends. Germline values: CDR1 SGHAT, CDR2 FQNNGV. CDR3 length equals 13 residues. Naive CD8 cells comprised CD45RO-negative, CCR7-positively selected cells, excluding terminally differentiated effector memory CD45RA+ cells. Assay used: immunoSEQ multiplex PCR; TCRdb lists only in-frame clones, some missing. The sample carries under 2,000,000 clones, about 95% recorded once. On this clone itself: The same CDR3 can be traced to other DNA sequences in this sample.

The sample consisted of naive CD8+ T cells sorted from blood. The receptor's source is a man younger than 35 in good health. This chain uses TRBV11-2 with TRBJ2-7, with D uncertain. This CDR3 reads CASSFAGSHEQYF. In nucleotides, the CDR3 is TGTGCCAGCAGCTTCGCAGGTTCCCACGAGCAGTACTTC.